Sequencing of this T cell receptor beta chain was carried out in a study of neurological immune-mediated disorders. 5'RACE with 10-nucleotide random UMIs produced the cDNA. One entry per CDR3 protein results from TCRdb running MiXCR on the 5' RACE reads. The sample lists 65,000 to 95,000 distinct CDR3 sequences; 4% to 6% were seen once. V was shortened by 4 bases and J by 10 bases, with 13 bases between the two germline ends. The CDR3 length is 12 residues. This clonotype was counted at least ten times. Sequencing input: PBMCs. The chain carries TRBV12-3 or TRBV12-4 and TRBJ1-1; a weak D match, TRBD1 (6 bases). The clonotype was recovered from a woman in her 30s with multiple sclerosis. CDR3 residues: CASSSQGLGAFF. The CDR3 DNA reads as TGTGCCAGCAGTTCTCAGGGGTTAGGAGCTTTCTTT.